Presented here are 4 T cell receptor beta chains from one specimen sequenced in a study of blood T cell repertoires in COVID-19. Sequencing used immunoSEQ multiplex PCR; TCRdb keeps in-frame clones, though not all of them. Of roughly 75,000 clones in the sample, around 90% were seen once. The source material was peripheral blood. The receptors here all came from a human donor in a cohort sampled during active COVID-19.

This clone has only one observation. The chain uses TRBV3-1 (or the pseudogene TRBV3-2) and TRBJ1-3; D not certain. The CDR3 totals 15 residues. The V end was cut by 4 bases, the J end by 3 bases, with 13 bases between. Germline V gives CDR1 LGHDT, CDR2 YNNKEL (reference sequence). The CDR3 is CASSPREGGGNTIYF. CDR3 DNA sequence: TGTGCCAGCAGCCCCCGGGAGGGCGGTGGAAACACCATATATTTT.

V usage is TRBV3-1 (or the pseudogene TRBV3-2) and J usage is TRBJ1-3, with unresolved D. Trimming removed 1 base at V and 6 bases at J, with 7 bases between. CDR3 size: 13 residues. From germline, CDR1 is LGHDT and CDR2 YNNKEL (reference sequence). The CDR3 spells CASSQGQENTIYF. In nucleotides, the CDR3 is TGTGCCAGCAGCCAAGGGCAGGAAAACACCATATATTTT.

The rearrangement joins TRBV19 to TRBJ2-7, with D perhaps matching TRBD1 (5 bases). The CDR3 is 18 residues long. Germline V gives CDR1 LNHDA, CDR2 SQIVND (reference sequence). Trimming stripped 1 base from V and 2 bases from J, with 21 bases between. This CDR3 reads CASSIGGGARLGAYEQYF. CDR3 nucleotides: TGTGCCAGTAGTATAGGTGGTGGGGCTCGCTTAGGAGCCTACGAGCAGTACTTC. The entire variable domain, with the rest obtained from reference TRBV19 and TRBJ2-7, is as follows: DGGITQSPKYLFRKEGQNVTLSCEQNLNHDAMYWYRQDPGQGLRLIYYSQIVNDFQKGDIAEGYSVSREKKESFPLTVTSAQKNPTAFYLCASSIGGGARLGAYEQYFGPGTRLTVT.

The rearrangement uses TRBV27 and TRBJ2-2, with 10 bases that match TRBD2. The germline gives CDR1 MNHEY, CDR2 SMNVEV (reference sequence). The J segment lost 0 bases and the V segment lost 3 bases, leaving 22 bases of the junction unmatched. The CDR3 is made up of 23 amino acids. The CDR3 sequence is CASSFLGRGLAGAFNPNTGELFF. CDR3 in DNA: TGTGCCAGCAGTTTTTTGGGACGTGGGCTAGCGGGGGCTTTTAACCCGAACACCGGGGAGCTGTTTTTT.